The clone carrying this T cell receptor beta chain was recorded only once. Sequenced by immunoSEQ multiplex PCR; TCRdb stores in-frame clones only, minus some. This sample has 77,000 or so clones; roughly 93% occur once, and the top ten carry less than 0.75%. The data belong to a study of T cell changes during pregnancy in multiple sclerosis. V lost 0 bases, J lost 7 bases, and 16 bases lay in between. The CDR3 totals 15 residues. The V gene's germline CDR1 is GTSNPN and CDR2 SVGIG (reference sequence). This receptor was identified in a female donor in good health, enrolled as a control in a pregnancy study. The gene calls are TRBV30 and TRBJ2-1; D unresolved. The material was peripheral blood, obtained in the second trimester of pregnancy. The CDR3 loop is CAWSVLLGLQNEQFF. In DNA, the CDR3 is TGTGCCTGGAGTGTACTTCTTGGGCTACAGAATGAGCAGTTCTTC. Filled out from reference TRBV30 and TRBJ2-1, the complete variable domain reads SQTIHQWPATLVQPVGSPLSLECTVEGTSNPNLYWYRQAAGRGLQLLFYSVGIGQISSEVPQNLSASRPQDRQFILSSKKLLLSDSGFYLCAWSVLLGLQNEQFFGPGTRLTVL.